The clone carrying this TCR beta chain has a handful of counts. Its antigen is unknown. Then a second PCR, running roughly 7 to 11 cycles, was carried out with a sample-barcoded 5' primer and a J-beta primer mix. All cDNA molecules were each tagged by a template-switch adaptor with 12 random nucleotides. TCRdb recomputed calls from the 5' RACE reads with MiXCR, one row per CDR3 protein. The sample lists about 1.8 million distinct CDR3 sequences; around half were seen once. Healthy Caucasian individuals from Russia aged 6 to 90 were enrolled as donors. Investigators took about 10 milliliters of peripheral blood from every donor. CDR3 length: 17 residues. After removal of 4 bases from V and 3 bases from J, the junction contained 12 bases not matched to a gene. CDR1 is ENHRY and CDR2 is SYGVKD in the germline V gene. The data were obtained in a study of blood T cells in healthy people across ages. Study conclusions and caveats: Among T cells, TCR beta diversity per million cells dropped roughly linearly as age rose.

This clonotype was obtained from a middle-aged woman in good health. The gene calls are TRBV10-3 and TRBJ1-2; 9 nucleotides align to TRBD1. Sequenced: blood. CDR3 residues: CAISAYWDRVTDYGYTF. For the CDR3, the DNA is TGTGCCATCAGTGCTTATTGGGACAGGGTCACGGACTATGGCTACACCTTC.